This entry features one T cell receptor (beta chain) sequence. This CDR3 has 12 residues. Germline V gene lookup returns CDR1 SQVTM and CDR2 ANQGSEA. These data come from a study of T cell responses to AZD1222 COVID-19 vaccine. Sequenced by immunoSEQ multiplex PCR; TCRdb stores in-frame clones only, minus some. The sample consists of 120,000 or so clones, about 89% of them appearing once. The specimen was peripheral blood, collected on day 0 of MenACWY control vaccination. This sequence originates from an adult in good health. V is TRBV29-1 and J is TRBJ2-1, with D possibly being TRBD2 (5 bases). CDR3 nucleotide sequence: TGCTCCACAGCGGACTCCTACAATGAGCAGTTCTTC. Protein sequence: CSTADSYNEQFF.